This T cell receptor beta chain was captured in a study of cytomegalovirus exposure and HLA in healthy donors (dated by TCRdb to 2016 to 2017). At the level of the whole study: According to an earlier analysis of 550 to 700 of the donors, 150 million to 200 million T cells yielded 90 million to 140 million unique TCR beta sequences and 276 Gb of sequence data. Both class I and class II loci were covered by HLA typing, at four-digit resolution. On average, roughly 250,000 unique TCR beta nucleotide sequences were sequenced per donor among about 400 genotyped donors of the cohort, with approximately 18% of those sequences being non-productive. Four to six DR-DQ haplotypes were handled as single units for association and clustering, since linkage in the cohort was strong. Donor age, sex, ethnicity and CMV serostatus were compiled together with the repertoire data. The aim of the study was to test whether cataloging public T cell receptors could identify signatures of past pathogen exposure. In the later analysis, no new phenotypic data were used to find candidate immune exposures; instead, reliance was placed on TCR beta sequences and their occurrence across donors. Typing coverage varied by locus: 629-630 donors for A, B, C, DRB1 and DQB1; around 560 for DQA1; 600 to 610 for DPA1; around 450 for DPB1. An earlier analysis of around 580 of the donors used high-throughput TCR beta sequencing to judge whether each TCR beta V gene segment behaved as functional or pseudogenic. An early release that covered some 630 HLA-typed donors contained around 300 gigabases of sequencing data and tens of millions of unique TCR sequences. Genome-wide SNP genotypes for about 60% of the roughly 700 donors were used in a later genetic analysis, which treated that subset as a discovery cohort. All discovery cohort repertoires had been generated on a single sequencing platform. Besides the first cohort of 500 to 700 subjects, a separate validation cohort made up of 95 to 150 different subjects was used. A later analysis re-analyzed previously published TCR beta repertoires from roughly 690 donors and added high-resolution HLA genotyping to study TCR occurrence patterns. Of the roughly 400 genotyped donors, over 80% were placed in the genetic ancestry cluster associated with self-reported Caucasian donors. The study used immunosequencing to profile the T cell repertoires of more than 650 subjects and linked those repertoires to cytomegalovirus serostatus. High-throughput TCR immunosequencing, statistical association of individual TCRs with disease status, and machine learning were combined to predict cytomegalovirus infection status. Here is what the overall study found, with its caveats: HLA typing was unavailable for some donors at each locus, so association tests used only the typed subset. According to a later analysis, TCR association rates differed among HLA loci, with DRB1 alleles showing the most associated TCRs and HLA-C alleles showing the fewest. The study listed over 150 TCR beta chains as associated with cytomegalovirus. Most TCR sequences were seen in very few donors, while some public TCRs were found in many individuals. The presence/absence analyses assumed that sequencing depth was roughly uniform across donors, and that assumption may not be true. The only immune exposure information available for the cohort was CMV serostatus. Compared with equally common non-associated chains, HLA-associated TCR beta chains in a later analysis were more clonally expanded and had lower generation probabilities. A later analysis found that most CMV-associated TCR beta chains appeared HLA-restricted, with HLA associations seemingly driven largely by CMV exposure. The authors suggested that the approach could potentially be generalized to other disease states and immunological phenotypes. In vitro tests confirmed that a few of the cytomegalovirus-associated TCR beta chains recognize cytomegalovirus antigens. In a later genetic analysis, fewer N-insertions in productive TCRs were reported among donors in an Asian-associated ancestry cluster than the roughly 700-donor mean. Because the 87-base-pair reads could not distinguish some IMGT-functional V segments, including TRBV6-2 and TRBV6-3, those segments were excluded. A group of highly shared sequence variants was considered likely to be a technical artifact of the sequencing pipeline. An earlier analysis of several hundred of the donors showed that most TCR beta V segments appeared in productive rearrangements either about 90% or about 30% of the time, which broadly matched IMGT annotations. In a later analysis, 16,951 TCR beta sequences were associated with specific HLA alleles at a false discovery rate of 0.05. Correlated functional status among segregating V segments might reflect linkage disequilibrium, but an unknown experimental factor could not be ruled out. A further reported finding was that TCR beta sequences accurately predicted the HLA-A and HLA-B alleles for most subjects in the first cohort. When HLA alleles, especially DR and DQ, strongly co-occurred, attributing TCR associations to individual alleles was difficult. According to a later analysis, parvovirus B19, influenza, CMV and Epstein-Barr virus appeared linked to several top co-occurrence clusters. In a later genetic analysis, a missense DCLRE1C variant was associated with V-gene and J-gene trimming of TCR beta chains, and the association was replicated in an independent cohort. The classifier was reported to diagnose cytomegalovirus status with high specificity and sensitivity in both the original cohort and the validation cohort. In this cohort, only TCR beta chains were sequenced, and detectable features were limited by the absence of alpha or paired-chain data. Because counts were too low, seventeen rarely observed V segments, including chromosome 9 orphons, were left out of the earlier analysis of about 620 of the donors.

The CDR1 and CDR2 encoded by the germline V gene are LGHNA and YNFKEQ. V is cut back by 2 bases and J by 8 bases, with 13 bases in the junction unmatched. The CDR3 measures 17 amino acids from cysteine to phenylalanine. This entry keeps only the CDR3 DNA: 51 bases, framed from base 1. The cohort was made up of approximately 670 healthy bone marrow donors. At the time of sampling, every cohort member was nominally healthy, though immune exposures that went unrecorded were likely present. The donor tested CMV seropositive, placing the donor among the 290 or so seropositive members of the cohort. A peripheral blood sample was collected from each donor, and TCR beta sequencing was performed on peripheral blood mononuclear cells. Genomic DNA was extracted from the blood cell samples with the Qiagen DNeasy Blood Extraction Kit. The library came from the immunoSEQ multiplex PCR assay. The multiplex PCR relied on a mix of 60 forward primers for TCR Vbeta segments and 13 reverse primers for TCR Jbeta segments. The CDR3 region of rearranged TCR beta genes was amplified from genomic DNA by a multiplex PCR assay. On the Illumina HiSeq System, the amplified TCR beta libraries were sequenced as 87-base-pair reads. For the original study's pipeline: Across the 500 to 700 repertoires, a later analysis counted approximately 75 million unique TCR beta chains, roughly 11 million of which were shared by at least two donors. To remove PCR and sequencing errors, raw reads were error-corrected and collapsed into unique sequences using a nearest-neighbor algorithm that merged closely related sequences. CDR3 sequences were aligned to IMGT reference sequences to assign V, D and J gene segments. Each retained sequence needed at least a six-nucleotide match to both a V gene segment and a J gene segment. A rearrangement counted as productive if the CDR3 had no stop codons and remained in frame with V and J, and every other rearrangement counted as non-productive. CDR3 was defined according to IMGT convention as the region running from the second conserved V-encoded cysteine to the conserved J-encoded phenylalanine. The earlier analysis of around 640 of the donors excluded sequences that lacked an unambiguous match to a single V gene segment. An earlier analysis of 500 to 600 of the donors classified V segments as functional when productive rearrangements were above 56.7% and as segregating when the standard deviation between donors was above 5%. A statistical classification framework was built to diagnose cytomegalovirus status from the catalog of TCR beta chain sequences. A later analysis assigned V and J genes by comparing TCR nucleotide sequences with IMGT/GENE-DB human TR gene sequences. In a later analysis, CDR3 sequences and most-parsimonious VDJ recombination scenarios were assigned using the TCRdist pipeline. In a later analysis, each TCR beta chain was defined by its CDR3 amino acid sequence together with its V-gene family, and reads without a unique V-gene family were excluded. To address suspected cross-contamination and a sequencing artifact, a later analysis removed 450 to 700 highly shared, low-generation-probability nucleotide sequences. A later analysis calculated a clonal expansion index for each public chain from normalized within-repertoire ranks of inferred template counts. A later analysis computed generation probabilities with a VDJ recombination model fitted to out-of-frame rearrangements, and checked the results against IGoR. A later analysis scored TCR-TCR, TCR-HLA and TCR-CMV co-occurrence with hypergeometric tests, applying a repertoire-size bias correction to TCR pairs. A later analysis estimated false discovery rates by permuting HLA or CMV assignments 20 times. In a later analysis, co-occurring TCRs were grouped with DBSCAN, and TCRdist sequence similarity was added when clustering was performed within HLA-allele-positive subsets. Repertoires with fewer than 30,000 or more than 120,000 public chains, plus five repertoires with anomalous nucleotide sharing, were excluded from co-occurrence clustering. TCRdb obtained this table from immuneACCESS and retained in-frame rearrangements with V and J assigned. These tables miss some clones; where compared with another copy, unresolved V genes account for less than half of the shortfall, and the remainder is unexplained. V, J and clone size are taken as reported in that table, and D and trimming were inferred from the DNA itself. The sample profile shows roughly 170,000 clones; roughly 80% of them were found once. Of the sample, 6.5% to 8.5% falls within the top ten clones.

Of note for this clone: Its antigen specificity is not known. The input lacks base qualities; no much larger clone sits a single base away.

The rearrangement combines TRBV4-2 with TRBJ2-1; a stretch of 9 junction bases matches TRBD1. This clonotype originated in a man younger than 40 in good health and CMV-seropositive. Sequenced sample: PBMCs. The nucleotide sequence reads as follows: TGTGCCAGCAGCCAAATACCGGGACAGGGTAGATCTCATGAGCAGTTCTTC. The translation is CASSQIPGQGRSHEQFF.